Shown below are 24 T cell receptor beta chains from a single sample sequenced in a study of tumor-infiltrating lymphocytes in localized non-small cell lung cancer listed by TCRdb under 2021. The library was produced with the immunoSEQ multiplex PCR assay. The source is immuneACCESS, and TCRdb retained only in-frame sequences with V and J called. Part of the clones is not carried over; for the studies checked, unresolved V genes explain less than half of this, and the remainder is unexplained. The sample contains 5,000 to 6,500 clones, over 65% of them found a single time. The top ten clones comprise roughly 6% of the sample. Input material: lung tumor tissue. These receptors were obtained from a human donor with non-small cell lung cancer.

This clone came up once. V is TRBV29-1 and J is TRBJ2-7; 7 nucleotides line up with TRBD2. Per germline, CDR1 SQVTM and CDR2 ANQGSEA. After removal of 1 base from V and 5 bases from J, the junction contained 5 bases not matched to a gene. This CDR3 region has 13 residues. In DNA, the CDR3 is TGCAGCGTTGAAGTTGTGGGAGGGGACGAGCAGTACTTC. This sequence encodes CSVEVVGGDEQYF.

J is TRBJ2-2 and V is TRBV21-1; the table's TRBD2 call for D was not verified on the DNA. TRBV21-1 is a pseudogene. The CDR3 has 14 residues. This CDR3 is CASSREGNTGELFF. CDR3 sequence (DNA): TGTGCCAGCAGCAGAGAGGGAAACACCGGGGAGCTGTTTTTT.

This clone was observed a handful of times. The chain carries TRBV27 and TRBJ2-7; possible D gene TRBD1, 6 bases. The ends were cut back, 2 bases at V and 3 bases at J, with 8 bases in the middle. The CDR3 has 13 residues. CDR1 MNHEY and CDR2 SMNVEV come from the germline V gene (reference sequence). CDR3 sequence: CASSLIQGYEQYF. DNA for the CDR3: TGTGCCAGCAGTTTAATACAGGGCTACGAGCAGTACTTC.

The CDR3 reads CASSSPPRDRFHNYGYTF. DNA of the CDR3: TGTGCCAGCAGTTCACCCCCTAGGGACAGGTTCCATAACTATGGCTACACCTTC. The J gene is TRBJ1-2, the V gene TRBV28; TRBD1 matches 8 bases. Per the germline V gene, CDR1 is MDHEN and CDR2 is SYDVKM. CDR3 length equals 18 residues. V gave up 4 bases and J gave up 1 base; unmatched junction bases: 14.

The chain uses TRBV19 and TRBJ1-2; 11 bases are shared with TRBD1. There are 14 residues in the CDR3. Trimming at V came to 5 bases and at J to 5 bases, leaving 4 bases not matched to a gene. Per germline, CDR1 LNHDA and CDR2 SQIVND (reference sequence). The CDR3 sequence is CASSWGTGGYGYTF. As DNA, the CDR3 is TGTGCCAGTAGTTGGGGGACAGGGGGGTATGGCTACACCTTC.

V gene TRBV7-8 combines with J gene TRBJ2-3, with 7 bases fitting TRBD2. The germline CDR1 and CDR2 sequences are SGHVS and FQNEAQ. Trimming cost V 0 bases and J 3 bases; bases outside gene matches: 6. The CDR3 length is 16 residues. CDR3 nucleotides: TGTGCCAGCAGCTTAGCGCCAGCGGGGACGACAGATACGCAGTATTTT. Its protein product is CASSLAPAGTTDTQYF.

By share, this clone counts as medium-sized (0.01 to 0.1%). The chain employs TRBV27 and TRBJ2-7, with D maybe TRBD2 (5 bases). Trimming cost V 3 bases and J 6 bases, with 9 bases left between them. Germline V gene lookup returns CDR1 MNHEY and CDR2 SMNVEV (reference sequence). This CDR3 comprises 12 residues. CDR3 DNA sequence: TGTGCCAGCAGTTTCGGCGGGCGCGAGCAGTACTTC. Amino acid sequence: CASSFGGREQYF.

This sequence joins TRBV4-3 and TRBJ2-7; D could derive from TRBD1 or TRBD2 (5 bases each). The CDR3 has 14 residues. CDR1 and CDR2 from the germline V gene are LGHNA and YSLEER. V was trimmed by 4 bases and J by 2 bases, leaving 12 bases between them. CDR3 sequence: CASSPSPGPYEQYF. The CDR3 DNA reads TGCGCCAGCAGCCCCTCGCCGGGACCCTACGAGCAGTACTTC.

CDR3 protein: CASSDGGGGSYNEQFF. Here the CDR3 DNA reads TGTGCCAGCAGTGACGGTGGGGGAGGCTCCTACAATGAGCAGTTCTTC. The chain recombines TRBV2 with TRBJ2-1, with a weak D call TRBD2 (6 bases). The germline V gene encodes CDR1 SNHLY and CDR2 FYNNEI. The CDR3 has 16 residues. The V end was cut by 3 bases, the J end by 0 bases, with 12 bases between.

The chain employs TRBV5-6 and TRBJ1-1; 11 nucleotides agree with TRBD1. Germline V gene data show CDR1 as SGHDT and CDR2 as YYEEEE. The V and J ends lost 4 bases and 8 bases, in that order; junction bases with no gene match: 7. The CDR3 totals 14 residues. The CDR3, as DNA: TGTGCCAGCAGCCTCCCCGGGACAGGGGGAGAAGCTTTCTTT. It translates to CASSLPGTGGEAFF. Combining the CDR3 with reference TRBV5-6 and TRBJ1-1 gives the whole variable domain DAGVTQSPTHLIKTRGQQVTLRCSPKSGHDTVSWYQQALGQGPQFIFQYYEEEERQRGNFPDRFSGHQFPNYSSELNVNALLLGDSALYLCASSLPGTGGEAFFGQGTRLTVV.

The chain has TRBV11-3 and TRBJ2-5, with 9 bases fitting TRBD2. Trimming at V came to 6 bases and at J to 0 bases, leaving 5 bases not matched to a gene. The germline gives CDR1 SGHNT, CDR2 YENEEA. This CDR3 is 15 amino acids long. This CDR3 reads CASRRTSVYQETQYF. CDR3 nucleotide sequence: TGTGCCAGCAGAAGGACTAGCGTCTACCAAGAGACCCAGTACTTC.

The chain combines TRBV7-2 with TRBJ1-2; D is possibly TRBD1 (5 bases). The V end was cut by 4 bases, the J end by 6 bases, with 15 bases between. CDR1 is SGHTA and CDR2 is FQGNSA in the germline V gene. The CDR3 sequence is 14 residues long. CDR3 residues: CASSSPGRSNGYTF. The CDR3 bases are TGTGCCAGCAGCTCACCGGGACGGAGCAATGGCTACACCTTC.

This clone was seen more than once but under ten times. The chain is built from TRBV9 and TRBJ2-1; 9 bases are shared with TRBD1. The CDR3 consists of 17 residues. Germline-derived CDR1 and CDR2 are SGDLS and YYNGEE. V trimming: 3 bases; J trimming: 2 bases; junction bases outside the gene matches: 9. CDR3 DNA: TGTGCCAGCAGCGCACTTCCCGGGACAGGGCCCTACAATGAGCAGTTCTTC. Amino acid sequence: CASSALPGTGPYNEQFF.

The chain carries TRBV30 and TRBJ1-2, with 8 bases fitting TRBD1. V shed 3 bases, J shed 4 bases, and the junction held 10 bases outside the gene matches. In germline, CDR1 is GTSNPN, CDR2 SVGIG (reference sequence). The CDR3 is 15 amino acids. CDR3 loop: CAWSRGQALGYGYTF. CDR3 DNA sequence: TGTGCCTGGAGCCGGGGACAGGCCCTTGGCTATGGCTACACCTTC.

The chain is built from TRBV6-5 and TRBJ2-5; the D is unclear. The germline V gene encodes CDR1 MNHEY and CDR2 SVGAGI. Between the trimmed V and J ends, which lost 6 bases and 3 bases, there was a span of 5 bases. This CDR3 is 11 amino acids long. CDR3 in DNA: TGTGCCAGCAGGGAAGAAGAGACCCAGTACTTC. Amino acid sequence: CASREEETQYF.

V gene TRBV6-5 combines with J gene TRBJ2-5; D not resolved. Trimming removed 0 bases from V and 6 bases from J, with 11 bases in between. This CDR3 has 14 amino acids. Germline V gene data show CDR1 as MNHEY and CDR2 as SVGAGI. In DNA, the CDR3 is TGTGCCAGCAGTTACTCGAGTGCGCGGAAGACCCAGTACTTC. Its protein is CASSYSSARKTQYF.

Only one count was recorded for this clone. CDR3 sequence reads: CASSVEAGGSYNSPLHF. The DNA for the CDR3 is TGTGCCAGCAGCGTAGAGGCAGGGGGCTCTTATAATTCACCCCTCCACTTT. The gene calls are TRBV9 and TRBJ1-6; TRBD1 matches at 8 bases. The V gene's germline CDR1 is SGDLS and CDR2 YYNGEE. The CDR3 is 17 residues long. V lost 0 bases, J lost 4 bases, and 6 bases stayed unmatched.

This clone was picked up a small number of times. The rearrangement links TRBV19 to TRBJ1-4, with D perhaps TRBD1 (6 bases). The CDR3 extends over 15 amino acids. Trimming removed 8 bases at V and 3 bases at J, with 16 bases between. In germline, CDR1 is LNHDA, CDR2 SQIVND (reference sequence). The chain's CDR3 is CASGEGRGSNEKLFF. Here the CDR3 DNA reads TGTGCCAGTGGCGAAGGGAGGGGGTCTAATGAAAAACTGTTTTTT.

This clone was observed a few times. The chain links TRBV14 to TRBJ2-3; D not resolved. Trimming removed 2 bases at V and 1 base at J, with 4 bases between. This CDR3 has 13 residues. Germline loops: CDR1 SGHDN, CDR2 FVKESK. The CDR3 here is CASSQIGTDTQYF. The DNA for the CDR3 is TGTGCCAGCAGCCAAATCGGCACAGATACGCAGTATTTT.

V and J are TRBV19 and TRBJ1-6; weak D call: TRBD1 (5 bases). The V end was cut by 3 bases, the J end by 4 bases, with 16 bases between. Germline V CDR1 and CDR2: LNHDA, SQIVND (reference sequence). The CDR3 has 17 residues. The CDR3 sequence: CASSIQFGTKYNSPLHF. The CDR3 bases are TGTGCCAGTAGTATCCAGTTCGGGACCAAATATAATTCACCCCTCCACTTT.

Points on this clone: Other DNA variants within this sample encode the same CDR3. The chain links TRBV2 to TRBJ2-3, with D unresolved. In germline, CDR1 is SNHLY, CDR2 FYNNEI. V lost 7 bases, J lost 1 base, and 15 bases lay in between. The CDR3 runs to 15 residues. CDR3 nucleotide sequence: TGTGCCAGCACCGCTACCTCAAGTCGCACAGATACGCAGTATTTT. Protein: CASTATSSRTDTQYF.

This clone came up once. The gene calls are TRBV5-1 and TRBJ2-5, with 9 bases identical to TRBD1. CDR1 and CDR2 from the germline V gene are SGHRS and YFSETQ. J gave up 4 bases and V 7 bases, and 8 bases lay outside the gene matches. This CDR3 comprises 14 residues. The CDR3 sequence is CASSTGGIGETQYF. The DNA of the CDR3 is TGCGCCAGCTCGACAGGGGGAATCGGAGAGACCCAGTACTTC.

The chain has TRBV28 and TRBJ2-1; D may match TRBD1 or TRBD2 (5 bases each). The V end lost 7 bases, the J end lost 2 bases, and 12 bases lay between the germline ends. Germline V lookup: CDR1 MDHEN, CDR2 SYDVKM. CDR3 size: 14 residues. CDR3 DNA: TGTGCCAGCACGGGGACGTGGACCTACAATGAGCAGTTCTTC. Protein product: CASTGTWTYNEQFF.

The gene calls are TRBV9 and TRBJ1-1, with a weak D call TRBD1 (6 bases). CDR1 is SGDLS, CDR2 YYNGEE, per germline. V lost 5 bases and J 5 bases, leaving 16 bases between the germline ends. The CDR3 sequence is 14 residues long. CDR3 residues: CASSISRQGTEAFF. CDR3 sequence (DNA): TGTGCCAGCAGTATTAGTCGGCAGGGGACTGAAGCTTTCTTT.